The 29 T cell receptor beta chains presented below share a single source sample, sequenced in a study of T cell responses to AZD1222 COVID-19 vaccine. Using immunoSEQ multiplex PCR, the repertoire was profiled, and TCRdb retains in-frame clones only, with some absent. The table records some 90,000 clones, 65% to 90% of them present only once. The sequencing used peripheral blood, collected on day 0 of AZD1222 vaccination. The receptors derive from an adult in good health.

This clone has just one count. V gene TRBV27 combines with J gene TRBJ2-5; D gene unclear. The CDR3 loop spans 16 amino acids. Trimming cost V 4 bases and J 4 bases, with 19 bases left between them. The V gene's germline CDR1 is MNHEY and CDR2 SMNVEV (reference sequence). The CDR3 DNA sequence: TGTGCCAGCAGTTGGGCTGGCGGAGACCCACCAGAGACCCAGTACTTC. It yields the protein CASSWAGGDPPETQYF.

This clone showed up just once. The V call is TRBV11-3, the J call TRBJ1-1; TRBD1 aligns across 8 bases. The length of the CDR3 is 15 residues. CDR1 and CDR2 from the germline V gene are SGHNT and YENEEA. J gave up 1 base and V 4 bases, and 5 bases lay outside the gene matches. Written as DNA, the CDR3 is TGTGCCAGCAGCTCGGACAGGGATGGGAACACTGAAGCTTTCTTT. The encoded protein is CASSSDRDGNTEAFF.

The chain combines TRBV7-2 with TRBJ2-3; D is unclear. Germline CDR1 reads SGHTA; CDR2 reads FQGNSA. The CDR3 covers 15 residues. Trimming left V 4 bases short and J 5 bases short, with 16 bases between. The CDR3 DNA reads TGTGCCAGCAGCTCAACGCAGGCGTCAGGAGATACGCAGTATTTT. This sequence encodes CASSSTQASGDTQYF.

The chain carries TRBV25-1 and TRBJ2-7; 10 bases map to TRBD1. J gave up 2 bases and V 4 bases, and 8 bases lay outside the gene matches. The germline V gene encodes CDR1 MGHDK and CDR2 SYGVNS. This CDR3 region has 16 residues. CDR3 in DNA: TGTGCCAGCAGTGGGGGGGCCGGGACAGGGGCCTACGAGCAGTACTTC. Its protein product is CASSGGAGTGAYEQYF.

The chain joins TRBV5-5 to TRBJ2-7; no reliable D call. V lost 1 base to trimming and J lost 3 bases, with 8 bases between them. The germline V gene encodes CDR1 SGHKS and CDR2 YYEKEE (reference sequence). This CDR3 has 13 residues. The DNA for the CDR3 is TGTGCCAGCAGCTTGTCTAACGACTACGAGCAGTACTTC. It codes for CASSLSNDYEQYF. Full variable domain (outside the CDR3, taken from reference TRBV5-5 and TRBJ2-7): DAGVTQSPTHLIKTRGQQVTLRCSPISGHKSVSWYQQVLGQGPQFIFQYYEKEERGRGNFPDRFSARQFPNYSSELNVNALLLGDSALYLCASSLSNDYEQYFGPGTRLTVT.

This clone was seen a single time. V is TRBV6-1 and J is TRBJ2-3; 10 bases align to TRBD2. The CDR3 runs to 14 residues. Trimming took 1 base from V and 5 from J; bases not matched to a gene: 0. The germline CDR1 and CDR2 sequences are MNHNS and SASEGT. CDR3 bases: TGTGCCAGCAGTGAAGGACTAGCGGGAGATACGCAGTATTTT. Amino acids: CASSEGLAGDTQYF.

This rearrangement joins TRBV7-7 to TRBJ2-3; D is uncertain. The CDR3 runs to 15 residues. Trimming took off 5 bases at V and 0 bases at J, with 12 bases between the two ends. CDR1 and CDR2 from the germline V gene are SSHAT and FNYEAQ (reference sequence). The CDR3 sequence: CASSPLNPSTDTQYF. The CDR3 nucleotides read TGTGCCAGCAGCCCACTAAACCCTAGCACAGATACGCAGTATTTT.

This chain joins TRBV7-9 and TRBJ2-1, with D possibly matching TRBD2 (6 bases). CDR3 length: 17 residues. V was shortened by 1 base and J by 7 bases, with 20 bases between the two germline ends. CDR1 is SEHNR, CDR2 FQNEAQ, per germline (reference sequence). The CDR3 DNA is TGTGCCAGCAGCTTAGTTGGGGGACTTCTAAGGAGGAATGAGCAGTTCTTC. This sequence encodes CASSLVGGLLRRNEQFF.

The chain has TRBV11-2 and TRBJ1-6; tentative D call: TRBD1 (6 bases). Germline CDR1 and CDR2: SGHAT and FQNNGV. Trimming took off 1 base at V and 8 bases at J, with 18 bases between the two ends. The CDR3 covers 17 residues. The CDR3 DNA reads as TGTGCCAGCAGCTTAGTTTGGGACCAGGGGCCTTATTCACCCCTCCACTTT. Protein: CASSLVWDQGPYSPLHF.

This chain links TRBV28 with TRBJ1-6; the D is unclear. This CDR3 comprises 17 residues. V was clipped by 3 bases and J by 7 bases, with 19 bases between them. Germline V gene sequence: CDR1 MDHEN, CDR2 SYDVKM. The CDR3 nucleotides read TGTGCCAGCAGTTTCCCGACTCCGACCCCGGAGAATTCACCCCTCCACTTT. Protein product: CASSFPTPTPENSPLHF.

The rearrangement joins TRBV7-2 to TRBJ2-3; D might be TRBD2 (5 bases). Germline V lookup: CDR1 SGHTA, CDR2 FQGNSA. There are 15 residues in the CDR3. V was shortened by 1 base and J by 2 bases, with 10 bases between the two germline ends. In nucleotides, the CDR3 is TGTGCCAGCAGCTTAGTTGTCGGGGTCACAGATACGCAGTATTTT. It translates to CASSLVVGVTDTQYF.

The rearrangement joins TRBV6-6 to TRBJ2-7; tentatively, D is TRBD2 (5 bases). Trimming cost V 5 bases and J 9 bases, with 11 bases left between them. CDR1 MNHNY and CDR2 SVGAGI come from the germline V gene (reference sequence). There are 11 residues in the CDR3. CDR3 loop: CASSPGVRQYF. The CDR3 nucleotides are TGTGCCAGCAGTCCCGGGGTACGGCAGTACTTC.

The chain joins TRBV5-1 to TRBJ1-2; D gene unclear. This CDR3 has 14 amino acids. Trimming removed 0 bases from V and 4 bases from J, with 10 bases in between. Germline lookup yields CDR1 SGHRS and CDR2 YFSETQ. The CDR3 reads CASSLGSRGYGYTF. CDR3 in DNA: TGCGCCAGCAGCTTGGGTAGCAGAGGCTATGGCTACACCTTC.

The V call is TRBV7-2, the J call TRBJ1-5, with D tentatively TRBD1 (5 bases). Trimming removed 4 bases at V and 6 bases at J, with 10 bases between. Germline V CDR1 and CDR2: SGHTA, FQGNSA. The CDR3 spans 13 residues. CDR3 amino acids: CASSWAGSQPQHF. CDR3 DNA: TGTGCCAGCAGCTGGGCAGGGAGTCAGCCCCAGCATTTT. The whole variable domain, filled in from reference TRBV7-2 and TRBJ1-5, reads GAGVSQSPSNKVTEKGKDVELRCDPISGHTALYWYRQSLGQGLEFLIYFQGNSAPDKSGLPSDRFSAERTGGSVSTLTIQRTQQEDSAVYLCASSWAGSQPQHFGDGTRLSIL.

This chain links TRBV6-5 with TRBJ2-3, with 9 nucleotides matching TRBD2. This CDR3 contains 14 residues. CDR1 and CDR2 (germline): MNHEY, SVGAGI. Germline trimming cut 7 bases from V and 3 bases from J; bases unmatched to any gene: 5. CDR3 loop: CASKASGKTDTQYF. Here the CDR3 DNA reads TGTGCCAGCAAGGCTAGCGGGAAAACAGATACGCAGTATTTT.

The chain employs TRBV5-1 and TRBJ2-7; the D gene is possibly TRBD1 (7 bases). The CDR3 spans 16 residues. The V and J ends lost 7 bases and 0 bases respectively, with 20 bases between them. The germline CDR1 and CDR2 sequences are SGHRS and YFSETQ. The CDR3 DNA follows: TGCGCCAGCGCTTCCCCCAGGGGGGCAAACTCCTACGAGCAGTACTTC. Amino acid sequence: CASASPRGANSYEQYF. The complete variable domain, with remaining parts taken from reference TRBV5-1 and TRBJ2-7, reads KAGVTQTPRYLIKTRGQQVTLSCSPISGHRSVSWYQQTPGQGLQFLFEYFSETQRNKGNFPGRFSGRQFSNSRSEMNVSTLELGDSALYLCASASPRGANSYEQYFGPGTRLTVT.

CDR3 amino acids: CASSLRQHSGANVLTF. For the CDR3, the DNA is TGTGCCAGCAGCCTTCGACAACACTCTGGGGCCAACGTCCTGACTTTC. This chain connects TRBV7-2 to TRBJ2-6; D uncertain. The CDR3 loop spans 16 amino acids. V was clipped by 5 bases and J by 0 bases, with 11 bases between them. From germline, CDR1 is SGHTA and CDR2 FQGNSA.

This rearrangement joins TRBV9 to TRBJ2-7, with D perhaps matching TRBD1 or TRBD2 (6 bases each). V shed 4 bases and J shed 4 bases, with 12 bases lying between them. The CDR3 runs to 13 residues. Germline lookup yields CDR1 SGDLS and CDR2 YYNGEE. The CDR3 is CASSQGRTYEQYF. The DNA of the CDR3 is TGTGCCAGCAGCCAGGGGAGGACGTACGAGCAGTACTTC.

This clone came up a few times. The CDR3, as DNA: TGTGCCAGCAGCCCGGGGACAGGGGATCAGCCCCAGCATTTT. Its protein product is CASSPGTGDQPQHF. V gene TRBV7-9 combines with J gene TRBJ1-5; 10 bases agree with TRBD1. Germline CDR1 and CDR2: SEHNR and FQNEAQ (reference sequence). This CDR3 is built from 14 residues. The junction had 3 bases not matched to a gene; V was cut back by 5 bases and J by 5 bases.

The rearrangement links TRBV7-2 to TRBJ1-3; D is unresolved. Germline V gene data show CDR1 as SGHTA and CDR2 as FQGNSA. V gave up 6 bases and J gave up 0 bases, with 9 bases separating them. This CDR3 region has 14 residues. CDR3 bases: TGTGCCAGCAGATCGGCAGCCTCTGGAAACACCATATATTTT. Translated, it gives CASRSAASGNTIYF.

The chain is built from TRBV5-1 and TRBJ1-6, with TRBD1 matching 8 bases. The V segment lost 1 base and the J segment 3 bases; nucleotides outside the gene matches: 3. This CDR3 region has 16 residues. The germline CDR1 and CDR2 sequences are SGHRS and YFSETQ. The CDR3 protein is CASSLTGGDYNSPLHF. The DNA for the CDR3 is TGCGCCAGCAGCTTGACAGGGGGGGACTATAATTCACCCCTCCACTTT.

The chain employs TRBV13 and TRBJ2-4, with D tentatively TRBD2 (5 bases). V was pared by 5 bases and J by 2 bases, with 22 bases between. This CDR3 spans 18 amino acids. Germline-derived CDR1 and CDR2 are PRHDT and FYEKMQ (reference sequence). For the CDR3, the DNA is TGTGCCAGCAGCCCAGGACTCGCCCCGGGTATTCCCAAAAACATTCAGTACTTC. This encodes CASSPGLAPGIPKNIQYF.

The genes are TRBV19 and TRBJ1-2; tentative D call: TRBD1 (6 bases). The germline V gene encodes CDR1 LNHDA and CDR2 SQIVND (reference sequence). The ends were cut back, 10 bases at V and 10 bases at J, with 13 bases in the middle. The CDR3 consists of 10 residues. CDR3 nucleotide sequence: TGTGCCACTTACAGGGTGTCCTACACCTTC. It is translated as CATYRVSYTF.

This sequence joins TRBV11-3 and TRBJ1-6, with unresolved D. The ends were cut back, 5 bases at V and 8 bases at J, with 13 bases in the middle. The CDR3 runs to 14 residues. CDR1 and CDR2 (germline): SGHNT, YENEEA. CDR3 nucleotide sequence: TGTGCCAGCAGCCTGCCGCGGAGGGATTCACCCCTCCACTTT. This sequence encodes CASSLPRRDSPLHF.

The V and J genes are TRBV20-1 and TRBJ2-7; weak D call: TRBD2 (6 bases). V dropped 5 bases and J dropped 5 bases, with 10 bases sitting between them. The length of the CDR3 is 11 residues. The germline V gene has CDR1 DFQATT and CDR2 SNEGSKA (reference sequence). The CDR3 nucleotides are TGCAGTGCTGCTAGCGTCGACGAGCAGTACTTC. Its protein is CSAASVDEQYF.

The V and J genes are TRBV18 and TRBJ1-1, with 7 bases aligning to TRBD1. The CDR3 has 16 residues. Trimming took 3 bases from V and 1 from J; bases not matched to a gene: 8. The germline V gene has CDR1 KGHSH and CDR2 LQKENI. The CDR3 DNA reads TGTGCCAGCTCACCCTCTAACAGGGGATCGAACACTGAAGCTTTCTTT. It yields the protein CASSPSNRGSNTEAFF.

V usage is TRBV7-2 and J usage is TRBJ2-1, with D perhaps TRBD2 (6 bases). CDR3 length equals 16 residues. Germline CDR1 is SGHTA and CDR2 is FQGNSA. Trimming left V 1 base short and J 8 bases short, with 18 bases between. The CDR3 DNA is TGTGCCAGCAGCTTAGGGCGGCCGGGACTGTCTCATGAGCAGTTCTTC. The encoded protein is CASSLGRPGLSHEQFF.

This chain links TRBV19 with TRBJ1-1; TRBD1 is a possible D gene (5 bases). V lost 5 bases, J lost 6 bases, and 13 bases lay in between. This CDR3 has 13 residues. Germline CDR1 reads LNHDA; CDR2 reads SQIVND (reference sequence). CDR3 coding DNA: TGTGCCAGTAGTCCCAGGACGGGGCCTGAAGCTTTCTTT. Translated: CASSPRTGPEAFF.

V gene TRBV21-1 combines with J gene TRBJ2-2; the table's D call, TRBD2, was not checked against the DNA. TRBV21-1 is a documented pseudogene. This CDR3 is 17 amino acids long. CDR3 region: CASSGGVLGWDTGELFF. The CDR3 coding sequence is TGTGCCAGCAGCGGAGGGGTTCTGGGTTGGGACACCGGGGAGCTGTTTTTT.